This TCR beta chain was identified during a study of T cell changes during pregnancy in multiple sclerosis. Germline V gene sequence: CDR1 GTSNPN, CDR2 SVGIG (reference sequence). The CDR3 is 17 residues long. Deletions cut 0 bases from V and 0 bases from J, with 15 bases between. The repertoire was sequenced with immunoSEQ multiplex PCR; TCRdb's copy has only in-frame clones and lacks some. The table includes tens of thousands of clones, 90% detected once. The clonotype originates from a female donor in good health, enrolled as a control in a pregnancy study. V usage is TRBV30 and J usage is TRBJ1-3; no clear D gene. The sequencing used peripheral blood, collected in the first trimester of pregnancy. CDR3 loop: CAWSVAAYKSSGNTIYF. CDR3 nucleotide sequence: TGTGCCTGGAGTGTAGCGGCATACAAGAGCTCTGGAAACACCATATATTTT.